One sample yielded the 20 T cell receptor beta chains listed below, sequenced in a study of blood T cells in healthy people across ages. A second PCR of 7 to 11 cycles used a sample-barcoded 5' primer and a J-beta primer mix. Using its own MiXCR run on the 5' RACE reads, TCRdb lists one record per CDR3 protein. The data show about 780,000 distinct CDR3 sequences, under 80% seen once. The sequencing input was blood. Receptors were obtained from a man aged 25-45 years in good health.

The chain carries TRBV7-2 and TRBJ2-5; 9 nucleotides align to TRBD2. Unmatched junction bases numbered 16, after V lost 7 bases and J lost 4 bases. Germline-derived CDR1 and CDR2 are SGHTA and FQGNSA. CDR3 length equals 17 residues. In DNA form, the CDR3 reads TGTGCCAGCACTCTATTCTGGGGGCGGGGGGGAGGAGAGACCCAGTACTTC. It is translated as CASTLFWGRGGGETQYF. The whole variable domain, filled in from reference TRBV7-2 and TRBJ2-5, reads GAGVSQSPSNKVTEKGKDVELRCDPISGHTALYWYRQSLGQGLEFLIYFQGNSAPDKSGLPSDRFSAERTGGSVSTLTIQRTQQEDSAVYLCASTLFWGRGGGETQYFGPGTRLLVL.

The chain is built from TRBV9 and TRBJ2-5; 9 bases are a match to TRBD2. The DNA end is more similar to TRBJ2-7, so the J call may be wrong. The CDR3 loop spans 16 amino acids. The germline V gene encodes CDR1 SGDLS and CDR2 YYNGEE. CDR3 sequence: CASSVGLAGSAYEQYF. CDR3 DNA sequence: TGTGCCAGCAGCGTAGGTCTAGCGGGGTCCGCCTACGAGCAGTACTTC.

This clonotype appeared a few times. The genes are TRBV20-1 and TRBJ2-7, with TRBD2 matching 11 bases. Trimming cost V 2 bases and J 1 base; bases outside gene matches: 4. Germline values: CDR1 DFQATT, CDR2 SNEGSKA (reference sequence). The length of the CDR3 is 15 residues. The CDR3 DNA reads TGCAGTGCTAGAAAGGGACTAGCGGCTTCCTACGAGCAGTACTTC. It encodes CSARKGLAASYEQYF.

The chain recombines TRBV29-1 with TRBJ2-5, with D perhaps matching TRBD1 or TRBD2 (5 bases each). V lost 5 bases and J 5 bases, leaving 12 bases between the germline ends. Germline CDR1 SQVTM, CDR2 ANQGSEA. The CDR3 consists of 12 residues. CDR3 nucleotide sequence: TGCAGCGTTCGGGGCCTGAGGGAGACCCAGTACTTC. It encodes CSVRGLRETQYF.

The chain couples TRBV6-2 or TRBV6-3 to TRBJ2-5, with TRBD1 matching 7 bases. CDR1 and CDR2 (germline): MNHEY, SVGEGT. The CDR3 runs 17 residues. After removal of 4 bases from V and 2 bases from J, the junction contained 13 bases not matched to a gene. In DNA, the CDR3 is TGTGCCAGCAGTTTCTTTTTCACCGGGACAGCACAAGAGACCCAGTACTTC. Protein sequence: CASSFFFTGTAQETQYF.

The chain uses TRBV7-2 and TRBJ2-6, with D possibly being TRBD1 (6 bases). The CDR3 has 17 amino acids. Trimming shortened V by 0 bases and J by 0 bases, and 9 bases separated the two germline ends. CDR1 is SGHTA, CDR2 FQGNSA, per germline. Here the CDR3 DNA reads TGTGCCAGCAGCTTAGCCCACAGGGTCTCTGGGGCCAACGTCCTGACTTTC. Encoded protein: CASSLAHRVSGANVLTF.

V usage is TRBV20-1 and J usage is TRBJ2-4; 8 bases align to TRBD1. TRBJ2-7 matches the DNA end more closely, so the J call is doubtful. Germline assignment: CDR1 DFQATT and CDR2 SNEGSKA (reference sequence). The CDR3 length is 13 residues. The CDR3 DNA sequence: TGCAGTGCCGGCGGGACAGGAGACTACGAGCAGTACTTC. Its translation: CSAGGTGDYEQYF.

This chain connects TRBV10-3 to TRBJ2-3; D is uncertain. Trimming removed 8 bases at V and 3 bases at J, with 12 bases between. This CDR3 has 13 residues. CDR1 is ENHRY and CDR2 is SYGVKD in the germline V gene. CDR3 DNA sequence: TGTGCCATCTCCGCTAGGGATACAGATACGCAGTATTTT. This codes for CAISARDTDTQYF.

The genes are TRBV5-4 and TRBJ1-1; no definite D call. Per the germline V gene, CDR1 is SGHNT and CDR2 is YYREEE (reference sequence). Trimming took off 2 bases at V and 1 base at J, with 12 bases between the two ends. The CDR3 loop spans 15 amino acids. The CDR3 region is CASSFRVGRNTEAFF. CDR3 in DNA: TGTGCCAGCAGCTTTAGGGTAGGACGGAACACTGAAGCTTTCTTT.

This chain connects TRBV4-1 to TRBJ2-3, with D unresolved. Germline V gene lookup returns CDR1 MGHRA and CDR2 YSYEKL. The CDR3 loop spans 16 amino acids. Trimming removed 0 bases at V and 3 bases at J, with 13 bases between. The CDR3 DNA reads TGCGCCAGCAGCCAAGAATCACCCATAAGGACAGATACGCAGTATTTT. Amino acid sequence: CASSQESPIRTDTQYF.

The DNA for the CDR3 is TGTGCCAGCAGTACCTCAATCGGACTAGCGGGGGGACACAATGAGCAGTTCTTC. It specifies CASSTSIGLAGGHNEQFF. This chain joins TRBV27 and TRBJ2-1, with 14 bases that match TRBD2. Per the germline V gene, CDR1 is MNHEY and CDR2 is SMNVEV (reference sequence). The CDR3 consists of 18 residues. Trimming took 5 bases from V and 5 from J; bases not matched to a gene: 11.

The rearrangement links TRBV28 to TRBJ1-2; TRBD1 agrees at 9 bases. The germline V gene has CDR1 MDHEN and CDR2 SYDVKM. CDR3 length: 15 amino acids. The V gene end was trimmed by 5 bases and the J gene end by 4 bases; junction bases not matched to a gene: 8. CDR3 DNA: TGTGCCAGCAGTGAGAGACAGGGGGTTACCTATGGCTACACCTTC. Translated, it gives CASSERQGVTYGYTF.

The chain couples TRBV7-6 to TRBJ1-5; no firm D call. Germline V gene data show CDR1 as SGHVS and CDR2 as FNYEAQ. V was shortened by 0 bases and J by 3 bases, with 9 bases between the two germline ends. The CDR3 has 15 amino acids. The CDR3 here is CASSLASRYNQPQHF. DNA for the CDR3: TGTGCCAGCAGCTTAGCTTCACGGTACAATCAGCCCCAGCATTTT.

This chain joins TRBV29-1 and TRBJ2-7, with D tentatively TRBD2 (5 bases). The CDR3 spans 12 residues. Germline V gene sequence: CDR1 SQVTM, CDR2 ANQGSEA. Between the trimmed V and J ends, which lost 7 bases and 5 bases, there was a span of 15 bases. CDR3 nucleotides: TGCAGCGCTAGTGTCGGGATCCACGAGCAGTACTTC. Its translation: CSASVGIHEQYF.

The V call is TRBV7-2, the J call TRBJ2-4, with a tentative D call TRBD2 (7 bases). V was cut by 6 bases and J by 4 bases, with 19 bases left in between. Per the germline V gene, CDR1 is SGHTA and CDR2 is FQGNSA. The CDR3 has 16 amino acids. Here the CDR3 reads CASSPGGRGLKNIQYF. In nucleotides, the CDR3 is TGTGCCAGCAGTCCGGGGGGCAGGGGATTAAAAAACATTCAGTACTTC.

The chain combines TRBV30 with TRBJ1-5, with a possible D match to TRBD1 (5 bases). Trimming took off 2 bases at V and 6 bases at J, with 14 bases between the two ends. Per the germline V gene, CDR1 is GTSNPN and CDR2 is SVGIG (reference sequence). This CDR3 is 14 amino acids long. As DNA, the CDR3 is TGTGCCTGGAGTATCCAGGGAGAGGGTCAGCCCCAGCATTTT. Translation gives CAWSIQGEGQPQHF.

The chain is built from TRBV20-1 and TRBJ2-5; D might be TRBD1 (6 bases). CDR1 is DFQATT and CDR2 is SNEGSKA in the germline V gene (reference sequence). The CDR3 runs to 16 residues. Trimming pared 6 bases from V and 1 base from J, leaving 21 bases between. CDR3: CSAPSPTGTIQETQYF. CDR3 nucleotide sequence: TGCAGTGCCCCATCCCCCACAGGGACGATCCAAGAGACCCAGTACTTC.

The CDR3 DNA reads TGCGCCAGCAGCCAAGATCGACGGGGGGTGTTAAATGAGCAGTTCTTC. Translated: CASSQDRRGVLNEQFF. The V gene is TRBV4-3, the J gene TRBJ2-1, with 7 bases aligning to TRBD2. Per germline, CDR1 LGHNA and CDR2 YSLEER. With V trimmed by 0 bases and J by 7 bases, 9 bases remained unmatched. The CDR3 consists of 16 residues.

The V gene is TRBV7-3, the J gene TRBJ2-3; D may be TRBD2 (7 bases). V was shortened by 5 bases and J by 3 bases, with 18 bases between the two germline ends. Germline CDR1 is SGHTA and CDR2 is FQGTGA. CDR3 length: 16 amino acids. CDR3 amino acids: CASSPVGGHSTDTQYF. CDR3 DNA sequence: TGTGCCAGCAGCCCCGTGGGGGGGCATAGTACAGATACGCAGTATTTT.

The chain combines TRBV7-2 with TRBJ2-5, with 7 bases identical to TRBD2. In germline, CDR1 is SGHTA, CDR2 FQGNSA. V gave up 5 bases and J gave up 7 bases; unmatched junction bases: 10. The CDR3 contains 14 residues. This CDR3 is CASSLPGGGVTQYF. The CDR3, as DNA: TGTGCCAGCAGCCTTCCTGGGGGGGGTGTGACCCAGTACTTC.